These 22 T cell receptor beta chains were sequenced from one sample in a study of OX40 agonist ivuxolimab in advanced cancers. TCRdb keeps only in-frame clones here, not all; method: immunoSEQ multiplex PCR. The sample lists about 28,000 clones; about 82% were seen once. Sequenced material: CD4+ or CD8+ T cells sorted from blood, taken in a trial of the OX40 agonist ivuxolimab. The source is an adult with an advanced solid tumor such as melanoma, head and neck, liver or kidney cancer.

In regard to this clone: A much larger clonotype is one base distant, so this may be a read error. Additional DNA sequences in this sample encode the identical CDR3. The chain is built from TRBV5-1 and TRBJ2-1; 10 bases agree with TRBD2. Germline loops: CDR1 SGHRS, CDR2 YFSETQ. J was trimmed by 4 bases and V by 3 bases; bases with no gene match: 1. The CDR3 is made up of 14 amino acids. This CDR3 reads CASSSAGGYNEQFF. The CDR3 DNA follows: TGCGCCAGCAGCTCAGCGGGAGGGTACAATGAGCAGTTCTTC.

The chain carries TRBV2 and TRBJ2-7, with 12 bases that match TRBD2. Germline lookup yields CDR1 SNHLY and CDR2 FYNNEI. The CDR3 covers 15 residues. Losses at the gene ends were 6 bases for V and 3 bases for J; bases not matched to a gene: 6. Here the CDR3 DNA reads TGTGCCAGCAGACTCGGGACTAGCGGGTTCTACGAGCAGTACTTC. This codes for CASRLGTSGFYEQYF.

There are a few counts of this clone. The chain combines TRBV27 with TRBJ2-1; 13 bases line up with TRBD2. This CDR3 spans 17 amino acids. Germline V gives CDR1 MNHEY, CDR2 SMNVEV (reference sequence). The ends lost 5 bases at V and 5 bases at J; junction bases unmatched: 9. CDR3 DNA: TGTGCCAGCAGTCCCCAGCCCGGGACTAGCGGGAACAATGAGCAGTTCTTC. Its protein product is CASSPQPGTSGNNEQFF.

The V call is TRBV28, the J call TRBJ2-2; weak D call: TRBD2 (5 bases). The V end was cut by 7 bases, the J end by 3 bases, with 18 bases between. Germline loops: CDR1 MDHEN, CDR2 SYDVKM. The CDR3 is made up of 16 amino acids. The CDR3 reads CASIVRGQLDTGELFF. The CDR3 DNA is TGTGCCAGCATCGTGCGCGGGCAGCTAGACACCGGGGAGCTGTTTTTT.

V usage is TRBV7-2 and J usage is TRBJ2-1; D possibly corresponds to TRBD2 (5 bases). Germline CDR1 SGHTA, CDR2 FQGNSA. The V end was cut by 1 base, the J end by 0 bases, with 7 bases between. The CDR3 is 15 amino acids. The CDR3 spells CASSLELDSYNEQFF. CDR3 bases: TGTGCCAGCAGCTTAGAACTAGACTCCTACAATGAGCAGTTCTTC.

V is TRBV10-2 and J is TRBJ1-4, with D uncertain. Germline CDR1 reads WSHSY; CDR2 reads SAAADI. Trimming left V 9 bases short and J 8 bases short, with 10 bases between. The CDR3 is 11 residues long. CDR3 sequence reads: CASGSSEKLFF. The CDR3 bases are TGCGCCAGTGGATCTTCCGAAAAACTGTTTTTT.

This clone was seen a few times. The chain links TRBV7-6 to TRBJ2-1; D is perhaps TRBD1 (5 bases). The CDR3 length is 16 residues. Per the germline V gene, CDR1 is SGHVS and CDR2 is FNYEAQ. Trimming removed 4 bases from V and 3 bases from J, with 16 bases in between. CDR3 sequence: CASSSPDGAFYNEQFF. CDR3 nucleotides: TGTGCCAGCAGCTCTCCGGATGGGGCATTCTACAATGAGCAGTTCTTC.

This chain uses TRBV10-3 with TRBJ1-4; 9 positions agree with TRBD1. The CDR3 extends over 16 amino acids. J was trimmed by 7 bases and V by 0 bases; bases with no gene match: 6. The germline CDR1 and CDR2 sequences are ENHRY and SYGVKD. The CDR3 DNA reads as TGTGCCATCAGTGAGTCTGGGACAGGGCCTGTTGAAAAACTGTTTTTT. This translates into CAISESGTGPVEKLFF.

V is TRBV28 and J is TRBJ2-7; D not resolved. The germline gives CDR1 MDHEN, CDR2 SYDVKM. The CDR3 length is 15 residues. Trimming shortened V by 5 bases and J by 0 bases, and 14 bases separated the two germline ends. CDR3 coding DNA: TGTGCCAGCAGTCACCAAGGGTACCTCTCCTACGAGCAGTACTTC. It translates to CASSHQGYLSYEQYF.

V usage is TRBV5-6 and J usage is TRBJ2-7, with 7 nucleotides matching TRBD2. V trimming: 0 bases; J trimming: 5 bases; junction bases outside the gene matches: 14. This CDR3 contains 17 residues. Looked up from germline, CDR1 is SGHDT and CDR2 is YYEEEE. The CDR3 region is CASSLAWGERERHEQYF. The CDR3 nucleotides read TGTGCCAGCAGCTTGGCCTGGGGGGAGCGGGAACGACACGAGCAGTACTTC.

The chain combines TRBV29-1 with TRBJ2-1; perhaps D is TRBD1 or TRBD2 (5 bases each). The V gene lost 6 bases and the J gene lost 9 bases, with 15 bases spanning the gap. This CDR3 has 12 residues. CDR1 SQVTM and CDR2 ANQGSEA come from the germline V gene. The CDR3 is CSVPGPIIEQFF. The CDR3 DNA reads TGCAGCGTGCCGGGACCGATTATTGAGCAGTTCTTC.

The rearrangement uses TRBV10-2 and TRBJ2-5; TRBD2 might be the D (7 bases). The CDR3 runs to 15 residues. The V gene's germline CDR1 is WSHSY and CDR2 SAAADI. The V end lost 6 bases, the J end lost 5 bases, and 19 bases lay between the germline ends. CDR3 sequence reads: CASREGGTSRETQYF. The CDR3, as DNA: TGCGCCAGCAGAGAGGGGGGGACCTCAAGGGAGACCCAGTACTTC.

This clone was seen more than once but under ten times. The chain links TRBV2 to TRBJ2-1, with D perhaps TRBD1 (5 bases). This CDR3 has 12 residues. Trimming removed 7 bases at V and 9 bases at J, with 13 bases between. Germline V gene sequence: CDR1 SNHLY, CDR2 FYNNEI. CDR3 bases: TGTGCCAGCAAGGGGATGCAGTTTGAGCAGTTCTTC. Translation gives CASKGMQFEQFF.

The chain is built from TRBV9 and TRBJ2-1, with TRBD2 matching over 13 bases. Germline assignment: CDR1 SGDLS and CDR2 YYNGEE. The CDR3 covers 18 residues. V lost 4 bases to trimming and J lost 5 bases; unmatched junction nucleotides: 12. The CDR3 region is CASSQTGLAGDRDNEQFF. In DNA, the CDR3 is TGTGCCAGCAGCCAAACTGGACTAGCGGGAGATCGGGACAATGAGCAGTTCTTC.

The chain couples TRBV7-9 to TRBJ1-3; no definite D call. Germline V gene sequence: CDR1 SEHNR, CDR2 FQNEAQ (reference sequence). The CDR3 length is 16 residues. V shed 1 base and J shed 1 base, with 11 bases lying between them. The CDR3 DNA reads TGTGCCAGCAGCTTAGTGGAGTCGCCTTCTGGAAACACCATATATTTT. Protein sequence: CASSLVESPSGNTIYF.

This clone was found once. The chain employs TRBV4-1 and TRBJ2-7, with D perhaps given as TRBD1 or TRBD2 (5 bases each). This CDR3 region has 14 residues. V lost 2 bases, J lost 5 bases, and 13 bases lay in between. Looked up from germline, CDR1 is MGHRA and CDR2 is YSYEKL. CDR3 sequence: CASSQTARGDEQYF. CDR3 nucleotides: TGCGCCAGCAGCCAAACCGCAAGGGGAGACGAGCAGTACTTC.

This chain links TRBV6-6 with TRBJ2-2, with TRBD1 as a possible D gene (6 bases). Trimming took 1 base from V and 1 from J, leaving 7 bases between them. CDR3 length: 15 amino acids. From germline, CDR1 is MNHNY and CDR2 SVGAGI (reference sequence). The CDR3 region has the DNA TGTGCCAGCAGTTACTTGGACAGGAACACCGGGGAGCTGTTTTTT. The encoded protein is CASSYLDRNTGELFF.

The chain links TRBV27 to TRBJ2-1, with no clear D. V was trimmed by 3 bases and J by 0 bases, leaving 9 bases between them. Germline V gene sequence: CDR1 MNHEY, CDR2 SMNVEV (reference sequence). This CDR3 is 15 amino acids long. The CDR3 sequence is CASSFVGNSYNEQFF. DNA for the CDR3: TGTGCCAGCAGTTTCGTGGGCAACTCCTACAATGAGCAGTTCTTC.

This clone was seen once. The CDR3 sequence is CASSIAVNTEAFF. DNA for the CDR3: TGTGCCAGCAGCATTGCGGTGAACACTGAAGCTTTCTTT. The chain combines TRBV5-5 with TRBJ1-1, with D uncertain. The V gene's germline CDR1 is SGHKS and CDR2 YYEKEE (reference sequence). The CDR3 contains 13 residues. V was shortened by 4 bases and J by 0 bases, with 7 bases between the two germline ends.

The V call is TRBV7-3, the J call TRBJ2-1, with 7 bases identical to TRBD2. This CDR3 spans 15 amino acids. Germline V gene sequence: CDR1 SGHTA, CDR2 FQGTGA. Unmatched junction bases numbered 5, after V lost 2 bases and J lost 4 bases. The CDR3 here is CASSLGGSGYNEQFF. The CDR3 nucleotides are TGTGCCAGCAGCTTAGGCGGGAGTGGTTACAATGAGCAGTTCTTC.

The CDR3 nucleotides read TGTGCCAGCAGCGCCGATAGGGGGATGGTCGGGCCCCAGCATTTT. Translation: CASSADRGMVGPQHF. The chain couples TRBV6-5 to TRBJ1-5, with TRBD1 as a possible D gene (6 bases). This CDR3 spans 15 amino acids. Trimming took off 6 bases at V and 9 bases at J, with 21 bases between the two ends. Germline V gene lookup returns CDR1 MNHEY and CDR2 SVGAGI.

This chain uses TRBV19 with TRBJ2-5, with D unresolved. Looked up from germline, CDR1 is LNHDA and CDR2 is SQIVND (reference sequence). V lost 1 base and J lost 1, with 7 bases in between. The CDR3 spans 14 residues. This CDR3 reads CASSIVHSQETQYF. CDR3 coding DNA: TGTGCCAGTAGTATAGTCCACTCCCAAGAGACCCAGTACTTC.